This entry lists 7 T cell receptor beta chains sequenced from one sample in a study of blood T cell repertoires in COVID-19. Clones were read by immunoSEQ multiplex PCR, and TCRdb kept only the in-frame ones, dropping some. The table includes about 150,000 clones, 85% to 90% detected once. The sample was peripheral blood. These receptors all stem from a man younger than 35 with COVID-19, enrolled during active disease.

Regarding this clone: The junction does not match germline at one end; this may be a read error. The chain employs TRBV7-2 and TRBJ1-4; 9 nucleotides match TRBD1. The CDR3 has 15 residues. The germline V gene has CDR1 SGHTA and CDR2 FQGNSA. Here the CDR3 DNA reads TGTGCCAGCAGCTTAACAGGACAGGGGTATGAAAAACTGCTTTTT. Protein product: CASSLTGQGYEKLLF.

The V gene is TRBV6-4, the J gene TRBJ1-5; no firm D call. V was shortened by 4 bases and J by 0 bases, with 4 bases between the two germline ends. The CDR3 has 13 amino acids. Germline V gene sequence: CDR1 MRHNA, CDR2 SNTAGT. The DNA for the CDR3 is TGTGCCAGCAGTGTTAATAGCAATCAGCCCCAGCATTTT. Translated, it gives CASSVNSNQPQHF.

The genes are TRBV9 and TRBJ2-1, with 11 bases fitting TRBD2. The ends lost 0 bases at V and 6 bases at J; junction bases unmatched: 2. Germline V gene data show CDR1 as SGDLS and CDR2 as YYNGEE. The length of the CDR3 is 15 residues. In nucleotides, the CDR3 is TGTGCCAGCAGCGTAGTTAGCGGGAGGGGCAATGAGCAGTTCTTC. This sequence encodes CASSVVSGRGNEQFF.

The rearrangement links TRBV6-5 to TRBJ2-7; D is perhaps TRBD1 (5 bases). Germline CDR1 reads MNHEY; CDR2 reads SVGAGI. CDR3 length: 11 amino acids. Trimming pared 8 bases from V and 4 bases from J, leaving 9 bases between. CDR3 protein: CASLDSYEQYF. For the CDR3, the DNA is TGTGCCAGCCTAGACAGTTACGAGCAGTACTTC.

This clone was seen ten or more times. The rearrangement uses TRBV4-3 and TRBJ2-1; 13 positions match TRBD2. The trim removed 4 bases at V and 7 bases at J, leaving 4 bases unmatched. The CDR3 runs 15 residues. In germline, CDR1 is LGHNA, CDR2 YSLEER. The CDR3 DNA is TGCGCCAGCAGCCGGACTAGCGGGAGTGCGAATGAGCAGTTCTTC. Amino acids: CASSRTSGSANEQFF.

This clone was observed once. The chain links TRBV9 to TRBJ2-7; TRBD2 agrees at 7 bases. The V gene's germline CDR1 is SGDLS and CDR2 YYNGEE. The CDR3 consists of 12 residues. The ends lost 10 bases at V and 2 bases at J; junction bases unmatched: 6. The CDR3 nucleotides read TGTGCCTCCGGGGGAGGGACCTACGAGCAGTACTTC. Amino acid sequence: CASGGGTYEQYF.

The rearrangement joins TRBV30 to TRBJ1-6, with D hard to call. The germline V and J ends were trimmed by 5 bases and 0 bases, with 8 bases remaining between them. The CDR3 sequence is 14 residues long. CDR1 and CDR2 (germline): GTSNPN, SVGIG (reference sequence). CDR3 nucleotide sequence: TGTGCCTGGGGAAGGAGCTCCTATAATTCACCCCTCCACTTT. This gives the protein CAWGRSSYNSPLHF. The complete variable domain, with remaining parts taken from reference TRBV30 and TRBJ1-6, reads SQTIHQWPATLVQPVGSPLSLECTVEGTSNPNLYWYRQAAGRGLQLLFYSVGIGQISSEVPQNLSASRPQDRQFILSSKKLLLSDSGFYLCAWGRSSYNSPLHFGNGTRLTVT.